This entry is about one TCR beta chain. The antigen remains unidentified. A junction boundary mismatches the germline segment, possibly from a read error. The data belong to a study of tumor-infiltrating lymphocytes in primary liver carcinoma. The study, taken as a whole, reports: Tumor top-250-clone fraction significantly exceeded that of blood (p = 0.039).

The CDR3 extends over 14 amino acids. CDR1 is SGHVS, CDR2 FQNEAQ, per germline. Co-extraction of RNA and DNA was performed on roughly 20-31 mg of unsorted bulk tissue. Each sampled tumor had five separate regions taken from it. Making TCR beta cDNA involved approximately 480 ng total RNA and a constant-region primer. Slightly modified ARM-PCR served as the procedure for the TCR beta libraries. These libraries came from three rounds of nested multiplex PCR. Forward primers for TRBV1-TRBV30 and a C-beta reverse primer served the first two PCR rounds, at around 11 cycles each. TCRdb re-derived calls from the multiplex PCR reads in MiXCR, one entry per CDR3 protein. The sample lists some 110,000 distinct CDR3 sequences; about four fifths were seen once.

Sequencing used liver tumor tissue from sampling region 3. Documented subset: tumor region T3, left-lateral pole. The sequence was obtained from a middle-aged man with primary liver carcinoma and hepatitis B virus infection. The rearrangement uses TRBV7-8 and TRBJ2-3; D is unresolved. With the DNA end fitting TRBJ1-5 better, the J assignment may be wrong. The CDR3 protein is CAGSISGYTDTQHF. CDR3 in DNA: TGTGCCGGCAGCATTAGCGGATACACAGATACGCAGCATTTT.